Below, one T cell receptor (beta chain) is given with its context. V lost 2 bases to trimming and J lost 1 base, with 10 bases between them. Germline loops: CDR1 SGHRS, CDR2 YFSETQ. This CDR3 has 14 amino acids. The sample belongs to a study of blood T cell repertoires in COVID-19. Here immunoSEQ multiplex PCR was the method, and the copy in TCRdb shows in-frame clones only, minus some. The sample has roughly 200,000 clones; 70% to 90% are singletons. Sequenced: peripheral blood. This clonotype was sampled from a man aged 60 to 75 with active or convalescent COVID-19. The chain is built from TRBV5-1 and TRBJ2-7; D possibly corresponds to TRBD1 (5 bases). CDR3 DNA: TGCGCCAGCAGCTTCACGACAGTTTCCTACGAGCAGTACTTC. Translation: CASSFTTVSYEQYF. The whole variable domain, remainder taken from reference TRBV5-1 and TRBJ2-7, is KAGVTQTPRYLIKTRGQQVTLSCSPISGHRSVSWYQQTPGQGLQFLFEYFSETQRNKGNFPGRFSGRQFSNSRSEMNVSTLELGDSALYLCASSFTTVSYEQYFGPGTRLTVT.